This record covers a single T cell receptor beta chain. Its antigen remains unknown. The PCR ran on 60 Vbeta and 13 Jbeta primers. Sequencing was performed with immunoSEQ multiplex PCR; in TCRdb, only in-frame clones are kept and a portion is missing. The data show about 65,000 clones, 62% seen once. This record belongs to a study of cytomegalovirus exposure and HLA in healthy donors. Germline loops: CDR1 SNHLY, CDR2 FYNNEI. The CDR3 has 16 residues. J was trimmed by 4 bases and V by 1 base; bases with no gene match: 4. Points from the study as a whole: The study put roughly 160 TCR beta chains on its list as cytomegalovirus-associated.

Sequencing was performed on PBMCs. The TCR sequence derives from a man aged 30 to 45 in good health and CMV-seronegative. This chain joins TRBV2 and TRBJ2-5; 12 bases align to TRBD2. CDR3 amino acids: CASSEVLAGGIETQYF. DNA for the CDR3: TGTGCCAGCAGTGAAGTTCTAGCGGGGGGGATAGAGACCCAGTACTTC.